This T cell receptor beta chain was sequenced for a study of T cells in Graves' hyperthyroidism and ophthalmopathy. RNA transcripts provided the source from which TCR beta CDR3 regions were amplified. HTBI primers were employed in a first-round RT-PCR of the TCR CDR3. TCRdb reanalysed the multiplex PCR reads using MiXCR and keeps one entry per CDR3 protein. The table includes around 340,000 distinct CDR3 sequences, around a sixth detected once. This clonotype showed up just a few times. This CDR3 comprises 14 residues. Germline V gene sequence: CDR1 SGHNT, CDR2 YYREEE (reference sequence). Deletions cut 6 bases from V and 8 bases from J, with 20 bases between. Together with thyroid ultrasound, orbital computed tomography, serum thyroxine and TRAb, clinical symptoms were used for diagnoses.

The sample taken for sequencing was blood. This sequence joins TRBV5-4 and TRBJ1-2; D not resolved. The clonotype was recovered from a man younger than 40 with Graves' hyperthyroidism. The CDR3 is CASTSQGILRGYTF. For the CDR3, the DNA is TGTGCCAGCACCTCCCAAGGGATACTTCGGGGCTACACCTTC.